This TCR beta chain was found in a study of blood T cell repertoires in COVID-19. The CDR3 length is 16 residues. Germline lookup yields CDR1 LGHDT and CDR2 YNNKEL (reference sequence). J was trimmed by 5 bases and V by 1 base; bases with no gene match: 5. Sequencing used immunoSEQ multiplex PCR; TCRdb keeps in-frame clones, though not all of them. The data contain some 120,000 clones, over 75% of them singletons. The origin of this receptor is a human donor with active COVID-19. The donor label of this sample is uncertain. The rearrangement uses TRBV3-1 (or the pseudogene TRBV3-2) and TRBJ2-5; TRBD2 matches 12 bases. The sample comprised peripheral blood. CDR3 sequence reads: CASSQGLAGGLETQYF. CDR3 in DNA: TGTGCCAGCAGCCAAGGGCTAGCGGGGGGGCTCGAGACCCAGTACTTC.